A selection of T cell receptor beta chains follows, all from one sample in a study of T-cell memory formation after mild COVID-19. A single record per CDR3 protein comes from TCRdb applying MiXCR to the 5' RACE reads. The table includes 500,000 to 650,000 distinct CDR3 sequences, less than 25% detected once. Material for sequencing was PBMCs or a T cell subset sorted from them (not recorded which). These receptors all come from an adult woman who had mild COVID-19 (a few samples of this study predate the infection). Cell type and time point are not known. CDR3s leave out the opening cysteine and the closing phenylalanine or tryptophan. Fields, in order: V gene, J gene, CDR3 protein.

v_gene: TRBV5-1; j_gene: TRBJ2-7; CDR3aa: ASSLGGGYSYEQY
v_gene: TRBV6-2/TRBV6-3; j_gene: TRBJ2-7; CDR3aa: ASKTGGRYEQY
v_gene: TRBV7-2; j_gene: TRBJ2-3; CDR3aa: ASSFRAGSTSTDTQY
v_gene: TRBV10-3; j_gene: TRBJ2-1; CDR3aa: AISDQGAVEQF
v_gene: TRBV2; j_gene: TRBJ2-7; CDR3aa: ASSERQGLAVFLGSEQY
v_gene: TRBV12-3/TRBV12-4; j_gene: TRBJ2-5; CDR3aa: ASSFQRTAQETQY
v_gene: TRBV7-9; j_gene: TRBJ2-5; CDR3aa: ASSLVPSGEETQY
v_gene: TRBV24-1; j_gene: TRBJ2-1; CDR3aa: ATGLAGINEQF
v_gene: TRBV12-3/TRBV12-4; j_gene: TRBJ2-5; CDR3aa: ASSGLGETQY
v_gene: TRBV6-2/TRBV6-3; j_gene: TRBJ1-5; CDR3aa: ASSRDRPPNQPQH
v_gene: TRBV7-2; j_gene: TRBJ2-3; CDR3aa: ASSLSVADTQY
v_gene: TRBV9; j_gene: TRBJ1-2; CDR3aa: ASSVAGTDPYGYT
v_gene: TRBV27; j_gene: TRBJ2-7; CDR3aa: ASSLTLGPLSYEQY
v_gene: TRBV7-2; j_gene: TRBJ2-7; CDR3aa: ASSSRERGGRYEQY
v_gene: TRBV2; j_gene: TRBJ2-1; CDR3aa: ASRGGFLSYNEQF
v_gene: TRBV4-2; j_gene: TRBJ1-2; CDR3aa: ASSQGTWGEDYGYT
v_gene: TRBV5-1; j_gene: TRBJ1-6; CDR3aa: ASSLDTYSPLH
v_gene: TRBV4-1; j_gene: TRBJ2-1; CDR3aa: ASSRVAGGLGNEQF
v_gene: TRBV7-3; j_gene: TRBJ2-7; CDR3aa: ASSLGGSSPEQY
v_gene: TRBV24-1; j_gene: TRBJ2-3; CDR3aa: ATSGPPGSTDTQY
v_gene: TRBV20-1; j_gene: TRBJ2-3; CDR3aa: SARASPGATDTQY
v_gene: TRBV7-3; j_gene: TRBJ2-5; CDR3aa: ASSLSVGQETQY
v_gene: TRBV7-7; j_gene: TRBJ1-1; CDR3aa: ASSFNSGSEAF
v_gene: TRBV7-6; j_gene: TRBJ1-5; CDR3aa: ASSLWVDQPQH
v_gene: TRBV27; j_gene: TRBJ2-2; CDR3aa: ASSSRGQGYTGELF
v_gene: TRBV5-6; j_gene: TRBJ2-7; CDR3aa: ASSFIFSAYEQY
v_gene: TRBV20-1; j_gene: TRBJ2-3; CDR3aa: SARAGTADTQY
v_gene: TRBV11-3; j_gene: TRBJ2-1; CDR3aa: ASSLYYGPPHNEQF
v_gene: TRBV4-1; j_gene: TRBJ1-2; CDR3aa: ASSQESGAGPYGYT
v_gene: TRBV7-3; j_gene: TRBJ2-5; CDR3aa: ASSFGRVDETQY
v_gene: TRBV9; j_gene: TRBJ1-2; CDR3aa: ASSVVRSTGAADGYT
v_gene: TRBV7-2; j_gene: TRBJ2-3; CDR3aa: ASSPMRDTQY
v_gene: TRBV6-1; j_gene: TRBJ2-5; CDR3aa: ASRTGMRETQY
v_gene: TRBV14; j_gene: TRBJ2-3; CDR3aa: ASSQGHQSGDTQY
v_gene: TRBV7-6; j_gene: TRBJ2-2; CDR3aa: ASNTPGQGNGELF
v_gene: TRBV12-3/TRBV12-4; j_gene: TRBJ2-7; CDR3aa: ASSPGGSRSYEQY
v_gene: TRBV19; j_gene: TRBJ2-1; CDR3aa: ASSIRGATSNEQF